Presented here are 7 T cell receptor beta chains from one specimen sequenced in a study of regulatory T cells in long-lasting Graves disease. The authors built TCR beta libraries using iRepertoire HTBI primers and Arm-PCR of CDR3 regions. TCRdb itself ran the multiplex PCR reads through MiXCR, one entry per CDR3 protein. The data contain 420,000 or so distinct CDR3 sequences, 16% of them singletons. The time point is: newly diagnosed GD, antithyroid drugs for less than 3 months. PBMCs provided the RNA from which the TCR library was made. These same data were also listed under a study on T cells in Graves' hyperthyroidism and ophthalmopathy.

The sequenced sample was peripheral blood mononuclear cells (PBMCs), obtained at new diagnosis, from a patient treated with antithyroid drugs. Receptor source: a woman younger than 30 with Graves disease.

Ten or more counts support this clonotype. The chain uses TRBV20-1 and TRBJ2-1; the match to TRBD2 covers 12 bases. This CDR3 comprises 15 residues. Looked up from germline, CDR1 is DFQATT and CDR2 is SNEGSKA (reference sequence). The V and J ends lost 3 bases and 6 bases, in that order; junction bases with no gene match: 6. CDR3 sequence reads: CSASSSGRGGNEQFF. The CDR3 DNA follows: TGCAGTGCTAGCTCTAGCGGGAGGGGTGGCAATGAGCAGTTCTTC.

This clonotype was seen more than once but under ten times. The chain carries TRBV4-3 and TRBJ1-1; D not resolved. V was shortened by 1 base and J by 4 bases, with 13 bases between the two germline ends. The CDR3 loop spans 15 amino acids. CDR1 and CDR2 (germline): LGHNA, YSLEER. CDR3 DNA sequence: TGCGCCAGCAGCCAAGGGGTAGGATTGAGCACTGAAGCTTTCTTT. Protein product: CASSQGVGLSTEAFF.

Worth noting for this clonotype: Being one base from a much bigger clone, this may be a read error. The gene calls are TRBV7-9 and TRBJ2-7; 7 bases map to TRBD2. The CDR3 contains 15 residues. Looked up from germline, CDR1 is SEHNR and CDR2 is FQNEAQ (reference sequence). The chain's CDR3 is CASSLVGGGQDEQHF. The CDR3 nucleotides read TGTGCCAGCAGCTTAGTGGGGGGGGGTCAAGACGAGCAGCACTTC.

In its sample, this clonotype was seen many times. This sequence joins TRBV20-1 and TRBJ1-1; no reliable D call. Germline V CDR1 and CDR2: DFQATT, SNEGSKA (reference sequence). V was clipped by 1 base and J by 3 bases, with 15 bases between them. The CDR3 length is 15 residues. CDR3 sequence: CSARGYRSPDTEAFF. The CDR3 bases are TGCAGTGCTAGAGGGTACCGGTCCCCGGACACTGAAGCTTTCTTT.

This clonotype was observed at least ten times. V and J are TRBV18 and TRBJ2-3; 7 bases fit TRBD2. The CDR3 is 14 amino acids. Per germline, CDR1 KGHSH and CDR2 LQKENI. The V and J ends lost 4 bases and 4 bases, in that order; junction bases with no gene match: 5. In DNA, the CDR3 is TGTGCCAGCTCACATCGGGAGGCCCCAGATACGCAGTATTTT. It translates to CASSHREAPDTQYF.

This chain uses TRBV5-5 with TRBJ2-7; D unresolved. Trimming pared 1 base from V and 4 bases from J, leaving 12 bases between. The germline V gene encodes CDR1 SGHKS and CDR2 YYEKEE (reference sequence). This CDR3 has 14 amino acids. The chain's CDR3 is CASSLTPKGYEQYF. The DNA for the CDR3 is TGTGCCAGCAGCTTGACGCCGAAGGGATACGAGCAGTACTTC.

This chain joins TRBV5-8 and TRBJ1-3; D might be TRBD1 (6 bases). The CDR3 length is 15 residues. The V end lost 3 bases, the J end lost 0 bases, and 10 bases lay between the germline ends. Germline CDR1 and CDR2: SGHTS and YDEGEE. The CDR3 DNA follows: TGTGCCAGCAGCTCAGGGGTCCTCTCTGGAAACACCATATATTTT. This encodes CASSSGVLSGNTIYF.